The clone carrying this T cell receptor (beta chain) was observed many times. This entry belongs to a study of T cells after yellow fever vaccination. Generation of TCR cDNA used 5'RACE template switching (which added a universal primer site and UMIs). TCRdb itself ran the 5' RACE reads through MiXCR, one entry per CDR3 protein. The sample has hundreds of thousands of distinct CDR3 sequences, 3% to 4.5% seen once. The CDR3 is 14 residues long. Germline values: CDR1 SEHNR, CDR2 FQNEAQ (reference sequence). V lost 10 bases to trimming and J lost 3 bases, with 17 bases between them. The material sequenced was PBMCs, taken on the day of the yellow fever booster vaccination. The sequence was obtained from a man younger than 30 who received the YFV17D yellow fever vaccine. J is TRBJ2-3 and V is TRBV7-9; D ambiguous. CDR3 residues: CAIRAPLRTDTQYF. Here the CDR3 DNA reads TGTGCCATCAGAGCCCCCCTACGGACAGATACGCAGTATTTT.